This T cell receptor beta chain comes out of a study of T cell changes during pregnancy in multiple sclerosis. The data were produced by immunoSEQ multiplex PCR, yet TCRdb's version contains in-frame clones alone and is incomplete. The table includes under 15,000 clones, about 93% detected once. CDR1 SGHRS and CDR2 YFSETQ come from the germline V gene. The CDR3 runs to 17 residues. The J segment lost 1 base and the V segment lost 3 bases, leaving 12 bases of the junction unmatched. This clonotype was obtained from a female donor with multiple sclerosis, enrolled in a pregnancy study. The sample consisted of CD4+ T cells from peripheral blood mononuclear cells, taken before pregnancy. The chain combines TRBV5-1 with TRBJ1-1; TRBD1 aligns across 7 bases. For the CDR3, the DNA is TGCGCCAGCAGCTATCGGGGACAGTTGAATTCGAACACTGAAGCTTTCTTT. Amino acid sequence: CASSYRGQLNSNTEAFF.